This T cell receptor beta chain emerged from a study of T-cell reconstitution after alpha-beta-depleted transplantation in children (dated by TCRdb to about 2016). Study-level background: The study quantitatively tracked T-cell immune reconstitution after TCRalphabeta/CD19-depleted allogeneic hematopoietic cell transplantation in children using TCR repertoire profiling. Study-wide conclusions, independent of this receptor: In some patients, the high TCRbeta diversity seen at day 60 was put down to recipient T cells and intrathymic progenitors that had survived conditioning. Over the following months the frequencies of hyperexpanded clones went down, and after one year T-cell counts and TCRbeta diversity were mostly credited to newly produced T cells. The apparently early recovery of alphabetaT-cell counts about two months after transplant reportedly depended on only several hundred rapidly expanded clones that came from non-depleted graft cells.

The treatment or condition label, read with the paper, signifies: allogeneic hematopoietic cell transplantation with graft depleted of TCRalphabeta T cells and CD19 B cells. The transplant recipients were children given TCRalphabeta/CD19-depleted allogeneic hematopoietic cell grafts. The protocol used for the library was PCR. Instrument on record: Illumina HiSeq 2500. TCR library preparation used molecular barcoding, with unique molecular identifiers applied to normalize quantification of the TCRbeta repertoire. TCRdb reanalyzed the raw reads on its own, using fastp at Q25 for trimming and MiXCR for clone calling, and kept in-frame beta chains. Rows merge per CDR3 protein into single entries with the most common DNA and genes. The sample records fewer than 500,000 distinct CDR3 sequences, approximately 41% of which are singletons. The ten largest clonotypes hold roughly 27% of the sample. This clonotype has a handful of counts. This clone's antigen is unknown. No base quality values were provided; no much bigger clone lies one nucleotide off.

Sequencing was performed on PBMCs, taken before TCRalphabeta/CD19-depleted stem cell transplant. The TCR originated in a girl aged 2-10 years with aplastic anemia, due to receive a stem cell transplant.

The CDR3 reads as follows: CASSLRQGDGYTF. The DNA is as follows: TGTGCCAGCAGCTTGAGGCAGGGCGATGGCTACACCTTC. This chain joins TRBV5-5 to TRBJ1-2; a tentative D match to TRBD1 spans 5 bases. CDR1 and CDR2 (SGHKS, YYEKEE) derive from the germline V gene (reference sequence). V is pared back by 1 base and J by 6 bases, with 10 bases lying between the germline termini. The CDR3 holds 13 amino acids from the cysteine to the phenylalanine. The only DNA kept is the CDR3, 39 bases in frame from the first base.